Reported below is one T cell receptor beta chain. In the authors' methods: Estimated nucleated cell counts came from reference gene primer amplification. Data came from immunoSEQ multiplex PCR; TCRdb stores just in-frame clones and leaves some out. V and J calls and clone size are as listed in that table; D and trimming were resolved from the DNA. The sample holds about 71,000 clones; over 70% are singletons and the top ten take more than 2%. The data originate from a study of blood T cell repertoires in COVID-19. The CDR3 contains 19 residues. The V gene lost 2 bases and the J gene lost 3 bases, with 23 bases spanning the gap. The V gene's germline CDR1 is SGHRS and CDR2 YFSETQ.

The origin of this receptor is a human donor in a cohort sampled during active COVID-19. Sequenced sample: peripheral blood. The V call is TRBV5-1, the J call TRBJ2-2; unclear D gene. Here the CDR3 reads CASSFPGWVAEPYTGELFF. CDR3 DNA: TGCGCCAGCAGCTTCCCCGGGTGGGTCGCGGAGCCTTACACCGGGGAGCTGTTTTTT.